The 3 T cell receptor beta chains given below trace back to one sample, sequenced in a study of PD-L1 blockade in urothelial cancer. This table comes from immunoSEQ multiplex PCR, and its TCRdb copy is limited to in-frame clones, with some not included. Among about 88,000 clones listed, 90% were seen once. This specimen was PBMCs, taken around atezolizumab (anti-PD-L1) treatment. Receptor source: a man in his 60s with urothelial cancer.

This sequence joins TRBV5-6 and TRBJ1-3; no clear D gene. The V end was cut by 0 bases, the J end by 1 base, with 8 bases between. Germline V CDR1 and CDR2: SGHDT, YYEEEE. The CDR3 extends over 15 amino acids. The CDR3 bases are TGTGCCAGCAGCTTGGTCCCCAGGTCTGGAAACACCATATATTTT. Translated, it gives CASSLVPRSGNTIYF.

The chain links TRBV7-3 to TRBJ2-3; 7 nucleotides line up with TRBD1. V shed 5 bases, J shed 2 bases, and the junction held 4 bases outside the gene matches. Looked up from germline, CDR1 is SGHTA and CDR2 is FQGTGA. This CDR3 comprises 14 residues. The CDR3 loop is CASSRTGTTDTQYF. As DNA, the CDR3 is TGTGCCAGCAGCAGGACAGGAACCACAGATACGCAGTATTTT. The full variable domain, its missing parts supplied by reference TRBV7-3 and TRBJ2-3, is GAGVSQTPSNKVTEKGKYVELRCDPISGHTALYWYRQSLGQGPEFLIYFQGTGAADDSGLPNDRFFAVRPEGSVSTLKIQRTERGDSAVYLCASSRTGTTDTQYFGPGTRLTVL.

The V call is TRBV2, the J call TRBJ2-5; 9 nucleotides align to TRBD2. The CDR3 length is 15 residues. With V trimmed by 5 bases and J by 4 bases, 8 bases remained unmatched. CDR1 and CDR2 from the germline V gene are SNHLY and FYNNEI. As DNA, the CDR3 is TGTGCCAGCAGTATGCTAGCGGGGACTGGAGAGACCCAGTACTTC. It codes for CASSMLAGTGETQYF.